This note documents a single T cell receptor beta chain sequence. The antigen is unknown. This entry is derived from a study of graft-versus-host responses after intestinal transplantation. Whole-study findings and limits: Investigators detected GvH clones in recipient marrow, with some emerging earlier in ileum or blood. Elevated graft-versus-host to host-versus-graft clonal ratios in allografts were recorded for patients with graft-donor T cell macrochimerism.

CDR1 LNHDA and CDR2 SQIVND come from the germline V gene (reference sequence). The CDR3 runs 16 residues. V lost 5 bases to trimming and J lost 0 bases; unmatched junction nucleotides: 7. This table comes from immunoSEQ multiplex PCR, and its TCRdb copy is limited to in-frame clones, with some not included. This table holds approximately 100,000 clones, 87% found once. The chain employs TRBV19 and TRBJ1-1, with 9 bases identical to TRBD1. This specimen consisted of unstimulated CD4+ T cells sorted from spleen or lymph node cells, obtained before intestinal transplant. This sequence originates from a human donor who received an intestinal transplant. The chain's CDR3 is CASSPPGQGLNTEAFF. The CDR3 DNA follows: TGTGCCAGTAGTCCACCGGGACAGGGACTGAACACTGAAGCTTTCTTT.